This T cell receptor beta chain was identified in a study of blood T cell repertoires in COVID-19. The repertoire was sequenced with immunoSEQ multiplex PCR; TCRdb's copy has only in-frame clones and lacks some. Of 200,000 to 250,000 clones listed, 90% are singletons. The ends lost 5 bases at V and 6 bases at J; junction bases unmatched: 6. The CDR3 has 13 residues. Germline V CDR1 and CDR2: SGDLS, YYNGEE. The receptor comes from a man younger than 45 who had been exposed to COVID-19. The sequencing input was PBMCs or T cells enriched from blood (not recorded which). The chain carries TRBV9 and TRBJ2-7, with 9 bases matching TRBD2. CDR3 DNA: TGTGCCAGCAGTGCTACTAGCGGGCGCGAGCAGTACTTC. This codes for CASSATSGREQYF. Drawing the rest from reference TRBV9 and TRBJ2-7, the complete variable domain is DSGVTQTPKHLITATGQRVTLRCSPRSGDLSVYWYQQSLDQGLQFLIQYYNGEERAKGNILERFSAQQFPDLHSELNLSSLELGDSALYFCASSATSGREQYFGPGTRLTVT.